Presented here are 5 T cell receptor beta chains from one specimen sequenced in a study of shared clonotypes between healthy human individuals. Positively selected for CCR7, the CD45RO-negative cells used as naive CD8 cells excluded terminally differentiated effector memory CD45RA+ cells. Repertoires were generated with immunoSEQ multiplex PCR, while TCRdb's copy carries only in-frame clones and drops some. Of about 2,100,000 clones listed, more than 85% are singletons. The source material was naive CD8+ T cells from PBMCs. These receptor sequences come from a man aged 18 to 29 in good health. Some clones in this sample may be carry-over from other donors' samples.

In the case of this clone: The identical CDR3 is also encoded by other nucleotide sequences in the sample. The rearrangement links TRBV27 to TRBJ2-7; D is undetermined. The CDR3 spans 13 residues. Between the trimmed V and J ends, which lost 2 bases and 4 bases, there was a span of 9 bases. Germline V gene data show CDR1 as MNHEY and CDR2 as SMNVEV (reference sequence). In nucleotides, the CDR3 is TGTGCCAGCAGTTTAGGACCTACTTACGAGCAGTACTTC. Translation: CASSLGPTYEQYF.

The V call is TRBV15, the J call TRBJ1-1; 7 nucleotides line up with TRBD1. The CDR3 contains 15 residues. V shed 5 bases and J 0 bases; nucleotides not matched to a gene: 6. Germline-derived CDR1 and CDR2 are LNHNV and YYDKDF (reference sequence). The CDR3 region is CATSGEGQLNTEAFF. The CDR3 DNA follows: TGTGCCACCAGCGGGGAGGGACAGTTGAACACTGAAGCTTTCTTT.

The genes are TRBV5-1 and TRBJ2-1; 13 bases are a match to TRBD2. The CDR3 covers 15 residues. The germline V gene has CDR1 SGHRS and CDR2 YFSETQ. J gave up 7 bases and V 6 bases, and 7 bases lay outside the gene matches. CDR3 sequence (DNA): TGCGCCAGCACGAGGACTAGCGGGAGAAAGAATGAGCAGTTCTTC. Translation gives CASTRTSGRKNEQFF. The full variable domain, rest sourced from reference TRBV5-1 and TRBJ2-1, is KAGVTQTPRYLIKTRGQQVTLSCSPISGHRSVSWYQQTPGQGLQFLFEYFSETQRNKGNFPGRFSGRQFSNSRSEMNVSTLELGDSALYLCASTRTSGRKNEQFFGPGTRLTVL.

The rearrangement joins TRBV27 to TRBJ2-2; D is ambiguous. With 5 bases removed from V and 7 bases from J, the gap between germline ends came to 8 bases. This CDR3 has 12 residues. CDR1 and CDR2 from the germline V gene are MNHEY and SMNVEV (reference sequence). The CDR3 DNA reads as TGTGCCAGCAGTATAAGGGTCGGGGAGCTGTTTTTT. Its protein is CASSIRVGELFF.

The V and J genes are TRBV19 and TRBJ2-5, with D possibly called TRBD1 or TRBD2 (5 bases each). This CDR3 spans 14 amino acids. Germline V gives CDR1 LNHDA, CDR2 SQIVND (reference sequence). The ends were cut back, 5 bases at V and 1 base at J, with 11 bases in the middle. Written as DNA, the CDR3 is TGTGCCAGTAGTTTATATGGGACCCAAGAGACCCAGTACTTC. Amino acids: CASSLYGTQETQYF.